These 18 T cell receptor beta chains originate from one sample sequenced in a study of T cell responses to AZD1222 COVID-19 vaccine. Profiled with immunoSEQ multiplex PCR; TCRdb holds only in-frame clones, not every one. The table lists some 120,000 clones, roughly 91% of them singletons, with over 2.5% in the top ten. The source was peripheral blood, collected on day 0 of AZD1222 vaccination. Receptor source: an adult in good health.

The genes are TRBV5-4 and TRBJ2-1; a weak D match, TRBD2 (5 bases). This CDR3 is built from 16 residues. Germline V lookup: CDR1 SGHNT, CDR2 YYREEE (reference sequence). V lost 4 bases to trimming and J lost 0 bases, with 14 bases between them. This CDR3 is CASSPASGTSYNEQFF. DNA for the CDR3: TGTGCCAGCAGCCCCGCCAGCGGTACCTCCTACAATGAGCAGTTCTTC.

Only a few counts were recorded for this clone. The genes are TRBV10-3 and TRBJ1-5; TRBD1 might be the D (5 bases). CDR1 and CDR2 (germline): ENHRY, SYGVKD. This CDR3 spans 17 amino acids. V was cut by 2 bases and J by 7 bases, with 21 bases left in between. CDR3 in amino acids: CAISEVMRTNGGQPQHF. CDR3 in DNA: TGTGCCATCAGTGAGGTCATGCGGACTAATGGGGGGCAGCCCCAGCATTTT.

This chain uses TRBV14 with TRBJ1-3; D possibly corresponds to TRBD1 (5 bases). Trimming removed 0 bases at V and 5 bases at J, with 20 bases between. CDR1 is SGHDN and CDR2 is FVKESK in the germline V gene. The CDR3 covers 18 residues. The CDR3 loop reads CASSQERWRRGDRNTIYF. The CDR3 region has the DNA TGTGCCAGCAGCCAAGAACGTTGGCGTAGGGGAGACCGAAACACCATATATTTT.

The V and J genes are TRBV29-1 and TRBJ1-1, with D hard to call. Germline CDR1 and CDR2: SQVTM and ANQGSEA. V lost 7 bases, J lost 0 bases, and 9 bases lay in between. The CDR3 has 12 amino acids. This chain's CDR3 is CSGLFMNTEAFF. CDR3 sequence (DNA): TGCAGCGGACTGTTTATGAACACTGAAGCTTTCTTT.

The V and J genes are TRBV3-1 (or the pseudogene TRBV3-2) and TRBJ1-2; D unclear. The V and J ends lost 4 bases and 8 bases respectively, with 11 bases between them. The V gene's germline CDR1 is LGHDT and CDR2 YNNKEL (reference sequence). This CDR3 contains 12 residues. The CDR3 is CASSRDTGGYTF. The CDR3 bases are TGTGCCAGCAGCCGCGACACCGGGGGCTACACCTTC.

The chain is built from TRBV20-1 and TRBJ2-7; 12 nucleotides line up with TRBD2. The CDR3 extends over 15 amino acids. CDR1 DFQATT and CDR2 SNEGSKA come from the germline V gene (reference sequence). Unmatched junction bases numbered 9, after V lost 3 bases and J lost 6 bases. The chain's CDR3 is CSASRTSGAPSEQYF. The CDR3 DNA reads as TGCAGTGCTAGTCGGACTAGCGGGGCGCCAAGCGAGCAGTACTTC.

The V call is TRBV11-3, the J call TRBJ1-1; a possible D gene is TRBD1 (6 bases). The CDR3 extends over 15 amino acids. Germline values: CDR1 SGHNT, CDR2 YENEEA. V lost 5 bases to trimming and J lost 1 base, with 14 bases between them. The CDR3 DNA sequence: TGTGCCAGCAGCCCCACTCCGGGGGCGAACACTGAAGCTTTCTTT. Its translation: CASSPTPGANTEAFF.

V is TRBV12-3 or TRBV12-4 and J is TRBJ1-1; tentative D call: TRBD1 (6 bases). The CDR3 runs to 12 residues. The V and J ends lost 4 bases and 7 bases respectively, with 10 bases between them. The CDR3 nucleotides are TGTGCCAGCAGTTCGGGGGCCTTTGAAGCTTTCTTT. Its protein is CASSSGAFEAFF.

This chain connects TRBV12-3 or TRBV12-4 to TRBJ2-5; no firm D call. The V end was cut by 1 base, the J end by 5 bases, with 2 bases between. CDR3 length equals 11 residues. CDR3 sequence (DNA): TGTGCCAGCAGTTTAGTCGAGACCCAGTACTTC. Protein product: CASSLVETQYF.

The chain links TRBV5-1 to TRBJ2-1; D uncertain. The CDR3 contains 16 residues. Trimming shortened V by 0 bases and J by 0 bases, and 10 bases separated the two germline ends. CDR1 is SGHRS and CDR2 is YFSETQ in the germline V gene. CDR3 protein: CASSLGSTYSYNEQFF. CDR3 DNA sequence: TGCGCCAGCAGCTTGGGCTCGACATACTCCTACAATGAGCAGTTCTTC.

The chain recombines TRBV27 with TRBJ2-1; D remains unclear. There are 12 residues in the CDR3. Between the trimmed V and J ends, which lost 2 bases and 9 bases, there was a span of 8 bases. Looked up from germline, CDR1 is MNHEY and CDR2 is SMNVEV (reference sequence). The CDR3 DNA reads as TGTGCCAGCAGTTTAGATTACGTTGAGCAGTTCTTC. This codes for CASSLDYVEQFF.

The chain recombines TRBV5-1 with TRBJ1-1, with D hard to call. V lost 0 bases and J lost 0, with 6 bases in between. CDR3 length: 14 residues. Looked up from germline, CDR1 is SGHRS and CDR2 is YFSETQ. CDR3 region: CASSLDRVNTEAFF. Here the CDR3 DNA reads TGCGCCAGCAGCTTGGATCGGGTGAACACTGAAGCTTTCTTT.

The chain carries TRBV23-1 and TRBJ2-6; 12 bases fit TRBD1. TRBV23-1 is noted as an ORF with a role that remains uncertain. The CDR3 extends over 18 amino acids. V lost 3 bases to trimming and J lost 2 bases; unmatched junction nucleotides: 5. The CDR3 DNA reads as TGCGCCAGCAGTCACCACCGGGACAGGGGGCCTGGGGCCAACGTCCTGACTTTC. Translated: CASSHHRDRGPGANVLTF.

The chain employs TRBV5-6 and TRBJ1-2; D perhaps matches TRBD1 (5 bases). Germline CDR1 and CDR2: SGHDT and YYEEEE. The length of the CDR3 is 13 residues. Trimming left V 3 bases short and J 8 bases short, with 14 bases between. The CDR3 DNA is TGTGCCAGCAGCTCGGCAGGGTTTTGGGGCTACACCTTC. Translating it yields CASSSAGFWGYTF.

The chain employs TRBV6-1 and TRBJ2-7, with TRBD1 matching over 8 bases. The trim removed 3 bases at V and 2 bases at J, leaving 6 bases unmatched. Germline V gene data show CDR1 as MNHNS and CDR2 as SASEGT. The CDR3 totals 15 residues. The CDR3 sequence is CASSDKDRAPYEQYF. The CDR3 DNA reads as TGTGCCAGCAGTGACAAGGACAGGGCTCCCTACGAGCAGTACTTC.

V and J are TRBV6-1 and TRBJ1-5; D remains ambiguous. Germline V lookup: CDR1 MNHNS, CDR2 SASEGT. V dropped 3 bases and J dropped 6 bases, with 9 bases sitting between them. The CDR3 is 13 amino acids. CDR3 bases: TGTGCCAGCAGTGACAGCGCGTTTCAGCCCCAGCATTTT. Encoded protein: CASSDSAFQPQHF.

The chain employs TRBV7-9 and TRBJ2-3; D tentatively fits TRBD1 or TRBD2 (6 bases each). The CDR3 has 16 residues. Germline V lookup: CDR1 SEHNR, CDR2 FQNEAQ (reference sequence). V was shortened by 5 bases and J by 6 bases, with 21 bases between the two germline ends. CDR3 coding DNA: TGTGCCAGCAGCCCCGCCAGGGGTCCGGGGAGGGATACGCAGTATTTT. Translating gives CASSPARGPGRDTQYF.

This chain links TRBV7-3 with TRBJ2-1; 13 bases are a match to TRBD2. Germline V gene lookup returns CDR1 SGHTA and CDR2 FQGTGA. The junction had 15 bases not matched to a gene; V was cut back by 4 bases and J by 3 bases. This CDR3 is 20 amino acids long. DNA of the CDR3: TGTGCCAGCAGCTCCCTTTCCCGGACTAGCGGGAGTAGGTTCTACAATGAGCAGTTCTTC. Translation: CASSSLSRTSGSRFYNEQFF.